The 26 T cell receptor beta chains below were found in one sample sequenced in a study of blood T cell repertoires in COVID-19. Profiling relied on immunoSEQ multiplex PCR, and the TCRdb table lists in-frame clones only, not all of them. The sample lists 87,000 or so clones, roughly 84% occurring once. The sequencing input was peripheral blood. Receptors originate from a woman older than 75 with acute or convalescent COVID-19.

V gene TRBV9 combines with J gene TRBJ2-2, with TRBD1 matching 7 bases. The CDR3 is made up of 15 amino acids. V trimming: 0 bases; J trimming: 5 bases; junction bases outside the gene matches: 4. Germline V lookup: CDR1 SGDLS, CDR2 YYNGEE. Written as DNA, the CDR3 is TGTGCCAGCAGCGTAGAGGGACAGCGAACCGGGGAGCTGTTTTTT. Residues: CASSVEGQRTGELFF.

The V gene is TRBV5-6, the J gene TRBJ2-7; D perhaps matches TRBD1 (6 bases). CDR3 length: 14 residues. Trimming cost V 3 bases and J 3 bases, with 13 bases left between them. CDR1 and CDR2 from the germline V gene are SGHDT and YYEEEE. The CDR3 nucleotides are TGTGCCAGCAGCTCCGTTCGGACAGACTACGAGCAGTACTTC. Translated, it gives CASSSVRTDYEQYF.

The chain is built from TRBV6-5 and TRBJ1-4, with 7 bases lining up with TRBD1. V shed 5 bases and J 4 bases; nucleotides not matched to a gene: 7. Germline V CDR1 and CDR2: MNHEY, SVGAGI. The CDR3 sequence is 15 residues long. This CDR3 is CASSPSTGINEKLFF. The CDR3 DNA sequence: TGTGCCAGCAGTCCCTCGACAGGGATTAATGAAAAACTGTTTTTT.

The chain uses TRBV11-3 and TRBJ2-5; 12 nucleotides agree with TRBD2. The junction had 14 bases not matched to a gene; V was cut back by 5 bases and J by 4 bases. The CDR3 contains 18 residues. CDR1 is SGHNT, CDR2 YENEEA, per germline. CDR3 coding DNA: TGTGCCAGCAGCGCCGGGGGGCTAGCGGGAGGGGGCGGAGAGACCCAGTACTTC. It translates to CASSAGGLAGGGGETQYF. The whole variable domain, remainder taken from reference TRBV11-3 and TRBJ2-5, is EAGVVQSPRYKIIEKKQPVAFWCNPISGHNTLYWYLQNLGQGPELLIRYENEEAVDDSQLPKDRFSAERLKGVDSTLKIQPAELGDSAVYLCASSAGGLAGGGGETQYFGPGTRLLVL.

This clone has at least ten counts. J is TRBJ2-7 and V is TRBV10-3; perhaps TRBD2 as D (6 bases). V was trimmed by 4 bases and J by 5 bases, leaving 9 bases between them. The CDR3 extends over 12 amino acids. Germline assignment: CDR1 ENHRY and CDR2 SYGVKD. The CDR3 coding sequence is TGTGCCATCAGTGGAGGGAGGAACGAGCAGTACTTC. This gives the protein CAISGGRNEQYF.

The chain couples TRBV6-5 to TRBJ1-2; D gene unclear. Trimming took 5 bases from V and 7 from J, leaving 11 bases between them. Germline V gene sequence: CDR1 MNHEY, CDR2 SVGAGI. CDR3 size: 12 residues. Here the CDR3 DNA reads TGTGCCAGCAGTACCGTCCGGGGTGGCTACACCTTC. Protein: CASSTVRGGYTF.

The CDR3 DNA reads as TGTGCCTGGAGACCGACGGGCGGGAGCAATCAGCCCCAGCATTTT. It is translated as CAWRPTGGSNQPQHF. This rearrangement joins TRBV30 to TRBJ1-5; D is undetermined. This CDR3 has 15 residues. The V gene's germline CDR1 is GTSNPN and CDR2 SVGIG (reference sequence). The V and J ends lost 3 bases and 1 base respectively, with 13 bases between them.

The CDR3 coding sequence is TGTGCCAGCAGCCCCCCGGGACAACGTAATTCACCCCTCCACTTT. Its protein product is CASSPPGQRNSPLHF. The chain combines TRBV3-1 (or the pseudogene TRBV3-2) with TRBJ1-6; maybe TRBD1 (6 bases). Trimming took 4 bases from V and 6 from J, leaving 13 bases between them. CDR3 length: 15 residues. In germline, CDR1 is LGHDT, CDR2 YNNKEL (reference sequence).

This clone was observed a few times. The V and J genes are TRBV20-1 and TRBJ2-3, with a tentative D call TRBD1 (5 bases). V dropped 5 bases and J dropped 7 bases, with 10 bases sitting between them. CDR1 is DFQATT and CDR2 is SNEGSKA in the germline V gene (reference sequence). The CDR3 totals 11 residues. The CDR3 sequence: CSAPQEHTQYF. Written as DNA, the CDR3 is TGCAGTGCTCCACAGGAACATACGCAGTATTTT.

The J gene is TRBJ1-1, the V gene TRBV15; D gene unclear. CDR1 and CDR2 from the germline V gene are LNHNV and YYDKDF (reference sequence). V was clipped by 4 bases and J by 3 bases, with 6 bases between them. This CDR3 comprises 12 residues. CDR3 amino acids: CATSKSYTEAFF. CDR3 in DNA: TGTGCCACCAGCAAAAGCTACACTGAAGCTTTCTTT. The variable domain in full, with the rest retrieved from reference TRBV15 and TRBJ1-1, is DAMVIQNPRYQVTQFGKPVTLSCSQTLNHNVMYWYQQKSSQAPKLLFHYYDKDFNNEADTPDNFQSRRPNTSFCFLDIRSPGLGDTAMYLCATSKSYTEAFFGQGTRLTVV.

The V and J genes are TRBV12-3 or TRBV12-4 and TRBJ2-5; no firm D call. The CDR3 consists of 13 residues. With 2 bases removed from V and 2 bases from J, the gap between germline ends came to 6 bases. The chain's CDR3 is CASSLSNQETQYF. The DNA of the CDR3 is TGTGCCAGCAGTTTATCCAATCAAGAGACCCAGTACTTC.

Worth noting for this clone: The junction departs from the called germline gene at one end, perhaps through a read error. The chain employs TRBV7-2 and TRBJ2-7; 7 nucleotides match TRBD2. The CDR3 spans 11 residues. Germline CDR1 SGHTA, CDR2 FQGNSA. The CDR3 is CASSVGGSPDF. In DNA form, the CDR3 reads TGTGCCAGCAGCGTCGGGGGGTCCCCTGACTTC.

The CDR3, as DNA: TGTGCCAGCAGCCCCGGCCAGCGGGGGACAGATACGCAGTATTTT. Translating gives CASSPGQRGTDTQYF. This chain joins TRBV3-1 (or the pseudogene TRBV3-2) and TRBJ2-3, with TRBD2 matching over 8 bases. CDR3 length equals 15 residues. Germline-derived CDR1 and CDR2 are LGHDT and YNNKEL (reference sequence). J lost 3 bases, V lost 4 bases, and 6 bases had no gene match.

The chain recombines TRBV7-2 with TRBJ2-5; a possible D gene is TRBD1 (6 bases). The CDR3 contains 15 residues. The germline V gene has CDR1 SGHTA and CDR2 FQGNSA. Trimming stripped 2 bases from V and 2 bases from J, with 12 bases between. CDR3 protein: CASSLFQGRQETQYF. Here the CDR3 DNA reads TGTGCCAGCAGCTTATTCCAGGGGCGACAAGAGACCCAGTACTTC.

This clone has a single count. Written as DNA, the CDR3 is TGCGCCAGCAGCTTGGAGGGGGCTAGCGGGAGGGTATACAATGAGCAGTTCTTC. Its protein product is CASSLEGASGRVYNEQFF. The chain uses TRBV5-1 and TRBJ2-1, with 12 bases matching TRBD2. From germline, CDR1 is SGHRS and CDR2 YFSETQ. The V segment lost 0 bases and the J segment 4 bases; nucleotides outside the gene matches: 8. The CDR3 is made up of 18 amino acids.

This rearrangement joins TRBV7-2 to TRBJ1-5; 7 nucleotides match TRBD1. This CDR3 is 15 amino acids long. Germline assignment: CDR1 SGHTA and CDR2 FQGNSA. Losses at the gene ends were 5 bases for V and 1 base for J; bases not matched to a gene: 5. The CDR3 sequence: CASSTGANSNQPQHF. The CDR3 DNA sequence: TGTGCCAGCAGCACAGGGGCGAACAGCAATCAGCCCCAGCATTTT.

The CDR3 loop reads CASSYTGWGTGFYNEQFF. In DNA form, the CDR3 reads TGTGCCAGCAGTTATACAGGTTGGGGGACAGGATTTTACAATGAGCAGTTCTTC. The rearrangement uses TRBV6-2 or TRBV6-3 and TRBJ2-1; the match to TRBD1 covers 8 bases. Trimming cost V 3 bases and J 4 bases; bases outside gene matches: 14. The CDR3 length is 18 residues. The V gene's germline CDR1 is MNHEY and CDR2 SVGEGT.

The chain uses TRBV7-2 and TRBJ1-3; D is undetermined. CDR3 length equals 14 residues. The germline V and J ends were trimmed by 5 bases and 2 bases, with 10 bases remaining between them. Germline V gene sequence: CDR1 SGHTA, CDR2 FQGNSA. The CDR3 nucleotides read TGTGCCAGCAGCGACCCTAGAGCTGGAAACACCATATATTTT. Its protein product is CASSDPRAGNTIYF.

The V call is TRBV29-1, the J call TRBJ1-1; D may be TRBD1 (6 bases). Germline assignment: CDR1 SQVTM and CDR2 ANQGSEA. The V end lost 8 bases, the J end lost 5 bases, and 12 bases lay between the germline ends. The CDR3 contains 11 residues. The CDR3 nucleotides are TGCAGCTTTTATCAGGGGACTGAAGCTTTCTTT. This gives the protein CSFYQGTEAFF.

This chain links TRBV30 with TRBJ2-1; perhaps TRBD2 as D (6 bases). CDR1 and CDR2 (germline): GTSNPN, SVGIG (reference sequence). The CDR3 has 14 amino acids. Trimming cost V 0 bases and J 0 bases, with 6 bases left between them. DNA of the CDR3: TGTGCCTGGAGTGTCGGGAGCTCCTACAATGAGCAGTTCTTC. Protein: CAWSVGSSYNEQFF.

This clone was detected once. The gene calls are TRBV7-2 and TRBJ2-1, with TRBD2 matching 14 bases. The CDR3 runs 16 residues. With V trimmed by 5 bases and J by 7 bases, 7 bases remained unmatched. The germline gives CDR1 SGHTA, CDR2 FQGNSA. This chain's CDR3 is CASSTRTSGRNNEQFF. As DNA, the CDR3 is TGTGCCAGCAGCACGCGGACTAGCGGGAGGAATAATGAGCAGTTCTTC. Full variable domain (rest looked up from reference TRBV7-2 and TRBJ2-1): GAGVSQSPSNKVTEKGKDVELRCDPISGHTALYWYRQSLGQGLEFLIYFQGNSAPDKSGLPSDRFSAERTGGSVSTLTIQRTQQEDSAVYLCASSTRTSGRNNEQFFGPGTRLTVL.

V and J are TRBV7-6 and TRBJ1-2, with 7 nucleotides matching TRBD1. In germline, CDR1 is SGHVS, CDR2 FNYEAQ. The CDR3 extends over 17 amino acids. V was clipped by 5 bases and J by 1 base; unmatched bases: 13. This chain's CDR3 is CASSPLVGGAVNYGYTF. The CDR3 DNA is TGTGCCAGCAGCCCCCTGGTAGGGGGCGCGGTTAACTATGGCTACACCTTC.

J is TRBJ1-1 and V is TRBV5-5; D not resolved. This CDR3 is built from 17 residues. Germline CDR1 is SGHKS and CDR2 is YYEKEE (reference sequence). Deletions cut 4 bases from V and 5 bases from J, with 24 bases between. The DNA for the CDR3 is TGTGCCAGCAGCCAGCTCCTCCTTGGGGAAGGAGGAACTGAAGCTTTCTTT. Its translation: CASSQLLLGEGGTEAFF.

The chain is built from TRBV30 and TRBJ2-3, with 15 positions matching TRBD2. The CDR3 is made up of 20 amino acids. The ends lost 3 bases at V and 0 bases at J; junction bases unmatched: 13. CDR1 is GTSNPN and CDR2 is SVGIG in the germline V gene (reference sequence). The CDR3 reads CAWRTLGLAGGRSSTDTQYF. The DNA for the CDR3 is TGTGCCTGGAGAACCTTGGGACTAGCGGGAGGAAGGTCTAGCACAGATACGCAGTATTTT.

The rearrangement uses TRBV11-2 and TRBJ1-2, with 8 positions matching TRBD1. The germline V gene has CDR1 SGHAT and CDR2 FQNNGV. This CDR3 has 15 residues. J was trimmed by 4 bases and V by 5 bases; bases with no gene match: 9. CDR3 sequence reads: CASSPLDRVSYGYTF. As DNA, the CDR3 is TGTGCCAGCAGCCCATTGGACAGGGTGTCCTATGGCTACACCTTC.

The rearrangement links TRBV6-6 to TRBJ2-1, with 7 bases identical to TRBD2. V lost 6 bases and J lost 6; bases outside the gene matches: 2. CDR1 and CDR2 from the germline V gene are MNHNY and SVGAGI (reference sequence). The CDR3 has 12 residues. As DNA, the CDR3 is TGTGCCAGCAGCCGACTAGCCAATGAGCAGTTCTTC. Protein product: CASSRLANEQFF.